This T cell receptor beta chain was observed in a study of T cell repertoires in cytomegalovirus infection. Study-wide background: CMV infection together with matching HLA type was indicated by public TCR beta signatures.

Germline values: CDR1 MNHNS, CDR2 SASEGT. The CDR3 is 15 residues long. The V gene end was trimmed by 1 base and the J gene end by 10 bases; junction bases not matched to a gene: 8. Comments on this clonotype: Its antigen is not identified.

TCRdb redid the calling of the reads with MiXCR, one entry per CDR3 protein. The sample records hundreds of thousands of distinct CDR3 sequences, 30% to 35% being singletons. The receptor comes from a human donor in good health (CMV status not recorded). Some clones in this sample may be carry-over from other donors' samples. The sequences come from cultured CD8+ T cells from PBMCs, collected from culture after CMV antigen stimulation. This rearrangement joins TRBV6-1 to TRBJ1-4; 8 nucleotides match TRBD1. The DNA of the CDR3 is TGTGCCAGCAGTGAAGAGACAGGGGTGGACGGAAAACTGTTTTTT. Amino acid sequence: CASSEETGVDGKLFF.